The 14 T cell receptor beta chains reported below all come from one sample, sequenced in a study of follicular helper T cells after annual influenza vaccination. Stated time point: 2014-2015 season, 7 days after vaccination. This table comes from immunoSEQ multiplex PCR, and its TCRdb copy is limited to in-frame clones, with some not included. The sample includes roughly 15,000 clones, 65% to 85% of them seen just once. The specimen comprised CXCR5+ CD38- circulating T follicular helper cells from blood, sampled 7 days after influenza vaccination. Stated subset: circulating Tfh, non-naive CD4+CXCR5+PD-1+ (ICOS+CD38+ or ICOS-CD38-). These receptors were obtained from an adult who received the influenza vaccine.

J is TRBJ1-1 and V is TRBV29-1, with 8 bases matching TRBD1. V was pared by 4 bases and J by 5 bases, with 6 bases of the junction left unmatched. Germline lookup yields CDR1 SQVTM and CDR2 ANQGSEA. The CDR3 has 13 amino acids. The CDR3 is CSVGDRGWTEAFF. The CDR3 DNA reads TGCAGCGTTGGAGACAGGGGATGGACTGAAGCTTTCTTT.

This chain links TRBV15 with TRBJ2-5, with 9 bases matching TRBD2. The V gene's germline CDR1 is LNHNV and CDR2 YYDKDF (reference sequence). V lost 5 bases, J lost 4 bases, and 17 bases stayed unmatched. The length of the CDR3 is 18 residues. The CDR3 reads CATSPRTGGRAFGETQYF. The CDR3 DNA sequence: TGTGCCACCAGCCCAAGAACTGGCGGGAGGGCTTTCGGAGAGACCCAGTACTTC.

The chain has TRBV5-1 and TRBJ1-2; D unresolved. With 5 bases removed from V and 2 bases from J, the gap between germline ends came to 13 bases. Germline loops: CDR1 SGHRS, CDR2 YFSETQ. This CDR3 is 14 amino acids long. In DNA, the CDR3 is TGCGCCAGCAGTTCCGGTGAGAGCAACTATGGCTACACCTTC. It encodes CASSSGESNYGYTF.

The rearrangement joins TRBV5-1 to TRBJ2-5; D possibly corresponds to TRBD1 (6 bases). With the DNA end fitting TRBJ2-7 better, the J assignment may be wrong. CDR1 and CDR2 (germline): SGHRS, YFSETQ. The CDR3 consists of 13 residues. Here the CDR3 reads CASSSTGFDEQYF. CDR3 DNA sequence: TGCGCCAGCAGCAGTACAGGGTTCGACGAGCAGTACTTC.

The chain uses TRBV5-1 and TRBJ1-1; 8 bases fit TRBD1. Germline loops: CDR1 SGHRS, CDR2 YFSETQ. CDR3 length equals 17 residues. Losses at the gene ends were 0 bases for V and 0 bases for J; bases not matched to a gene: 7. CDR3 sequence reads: CASSLGQGTNMNTEAFF. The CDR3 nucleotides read TGCGCCAGCAGCTTGGGACAGGGGACCAACATGAACACTGAAGCTTTCTTT.

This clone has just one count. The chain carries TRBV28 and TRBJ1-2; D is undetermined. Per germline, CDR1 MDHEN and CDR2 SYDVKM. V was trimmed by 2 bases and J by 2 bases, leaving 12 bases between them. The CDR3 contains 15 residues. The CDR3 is CASSLVAGQNYGYTF. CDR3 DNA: TGTGCCAGCAGTTTAGTGGCAGGTCAAAACTATGGCTACACCTTC.

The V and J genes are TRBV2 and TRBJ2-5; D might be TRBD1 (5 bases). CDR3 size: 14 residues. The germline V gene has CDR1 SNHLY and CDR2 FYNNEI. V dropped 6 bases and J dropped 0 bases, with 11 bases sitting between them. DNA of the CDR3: TGTGCCAGCAGATGGACATCAGACCAAGAGACCCAGTACTTC. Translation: CASRWTSDQETQYF.

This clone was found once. CDR3 DNA: TGTGCCAGCTCACCATCGTCCTACGAGCAGTACTTC. Its translation is CASSPSSYEQYF. This chain links TRBV18 with TRBJ2-7; D remains ambiguous. The germline V gene encodes CDR1 KGHSH and CDR2 LQKENI. The CDR3 consists of 12 residues. V was shortened by 2 bases and J by 1 base, with 3 bases between the two germline ends.

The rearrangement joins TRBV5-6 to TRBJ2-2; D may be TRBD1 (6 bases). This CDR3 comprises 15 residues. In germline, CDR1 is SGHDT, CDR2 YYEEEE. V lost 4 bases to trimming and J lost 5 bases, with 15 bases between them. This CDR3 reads CASSPPVGGTGELFF. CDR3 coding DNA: TGTGCCAGCAGCCCCCCAGTAGGGGGAACCGGGGAGCTGTTTTTT.

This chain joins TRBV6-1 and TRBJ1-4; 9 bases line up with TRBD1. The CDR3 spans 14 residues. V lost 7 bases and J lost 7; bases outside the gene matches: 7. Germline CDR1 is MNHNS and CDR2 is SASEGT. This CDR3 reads CASTVTGGREKLFF. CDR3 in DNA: TGTGCCAGCACCGTCACAGGGGGCCGTGAAAAACTGTTTTTT.

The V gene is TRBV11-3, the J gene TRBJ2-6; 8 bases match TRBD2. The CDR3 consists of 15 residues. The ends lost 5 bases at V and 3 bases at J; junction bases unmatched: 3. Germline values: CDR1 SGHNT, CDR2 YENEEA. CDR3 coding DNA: TGTGCCAGCAGCCCGGGGGGGCTTGGGGCCAACGTCCTGACTTTC. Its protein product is CASSPGGLGANVLTF.

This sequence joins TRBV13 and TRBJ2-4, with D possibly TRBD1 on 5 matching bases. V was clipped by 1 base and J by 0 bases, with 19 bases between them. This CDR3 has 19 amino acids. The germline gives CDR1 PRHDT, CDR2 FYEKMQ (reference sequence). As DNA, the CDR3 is TGTGCCAGCAGCTTAGAGCTAGGGGTTAGGGCTGTAGCCAAAAACATTCAGTACTTC. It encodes CASSLELGVRAVAKNIQYF.

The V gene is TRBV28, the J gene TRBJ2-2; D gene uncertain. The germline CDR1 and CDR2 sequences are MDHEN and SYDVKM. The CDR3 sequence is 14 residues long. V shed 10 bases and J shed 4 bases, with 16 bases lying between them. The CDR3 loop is CATKGGWSTGELFF. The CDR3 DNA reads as TGTGCCACCAAAGGCGGCTGGAGCACCGGGGAGCTGTTTTTT.

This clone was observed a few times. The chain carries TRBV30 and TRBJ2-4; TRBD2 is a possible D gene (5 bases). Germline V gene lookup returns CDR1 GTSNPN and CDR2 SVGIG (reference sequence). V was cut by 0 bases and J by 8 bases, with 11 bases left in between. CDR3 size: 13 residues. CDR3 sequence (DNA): TGTGCCTGGAGTGTATCCCCGAGGGACATTCAGTACTTC. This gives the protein CAWSVSPRDIQYF.